These T cell receptor beta chains were read from a single sample in a study of persistence of HIV-infected CD4 T cells. Measured with immunoSEQ multiplex PCR; TCRdb has only the in-frame clones, and not every one. This table holds some 28,000 clones, around 80% found once. No antigens are known for them. Sequenced here: CD4+ T cells sorted from PBMCs after approximately 19-hour stimulation, sampled from a patient who received antiretroviral therapy. Every receptor here comes from an adult man with HIV who was CMV-seropositive. CDR3s include the opening cysteine and the closing phenylalanine or tryptophan. A D gene is named only where the DNA matches it firmly. Size is omitted from some rows. Given values are once, few, many or a class for expanded clones.

d_call j_call clone_size v_call cdr3_nt cdr3_aa
- TRBJ2-5 - TRBV27 TGTGCCAGCAGTTTAAACGGTATCCAAGAGACCCAGTACTTC CASSLNGIQETQYF
- TRBJ2-2 - TRBV28 TGTGCCAGCAGAAACCCCTCCAGACCGTACACCGGGGAGCTGTTTTTT CASRNPSRPYTGELFF
- TRBJ2-7 once TRBV24-1 TGTGCCACCAGCAGGGAGAACCCCCCCTACGAGCAGTACTTC CATSRENPPYEQYF
- TRBJ2-2 - TRBV7-9 TGTGCCAGCAGCCTGAGCCAGGGCTACACCGGGGAGCTGTTTTTT CASSLSQGYTGELFF
- TRBJ2-3 - TRBV28 TGTGCCAGCACAGGGGGGGAATCAGATACGCAGTATTTT CASTGGESDTQYF
TRBD2 TRBJ2-7 once TRBV9 TGTGCCAGCAGACGAGCGGGGGGCCCCTACGAGCAGTACTTC CASRRAGGPYEQYF
- TRBJ1-6 few TRBV3-1/TRBV3-2 TGTGCCAGCAGCCCCCACGACATTTCCAATTCACCCCTCCACTTT CASSPHDISNSPLHF
TRBD2 TRBJ2-3 - TRBV27 TGTGCCAGCAGGCGGGGGGGCACCTACAGCACAGATACGCAGTATTTT CASRRGGTYSTDTQYF
- TRBJ2-1 - TRBV19 TGTGCCAGTAGAAGGCTGGGGGAGACTGAGCAGTTCTTC CASRRLGETEQFF
TRBD1 TRBJ2-2 - TRBV2 TGTGCCAGCAGCGGGACAGGGGGCATGACCGGGGAGCTGTTTTTT CASSGTGGMTGELFF
TRBD1 TRBJ2-7 - TRBV6-5 TGTGCCAGCACGAAAGGGGACAGAGCCTACGAGCAGTACTTC CASTKGDRAYEQYF
- TRBJ2-2 - TRBV5-5 TGTGCCAGCAGCTCGACAACCGACACCGGGGAGCTGTTTTTT CASSSTTDTGELFF